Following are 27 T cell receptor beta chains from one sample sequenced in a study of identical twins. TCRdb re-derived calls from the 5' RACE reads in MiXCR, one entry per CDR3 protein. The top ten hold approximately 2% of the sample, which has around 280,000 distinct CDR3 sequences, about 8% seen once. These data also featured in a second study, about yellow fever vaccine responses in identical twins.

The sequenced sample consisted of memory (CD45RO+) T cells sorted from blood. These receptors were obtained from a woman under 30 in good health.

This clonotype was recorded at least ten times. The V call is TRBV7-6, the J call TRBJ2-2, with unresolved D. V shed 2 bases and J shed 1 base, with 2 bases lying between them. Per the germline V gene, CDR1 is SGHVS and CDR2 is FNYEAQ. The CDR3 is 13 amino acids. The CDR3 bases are TGTGCCAGCAGCTTAATGAACACCGGGGAGCTGTTTTTT. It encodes CASSLMNTGELFF.

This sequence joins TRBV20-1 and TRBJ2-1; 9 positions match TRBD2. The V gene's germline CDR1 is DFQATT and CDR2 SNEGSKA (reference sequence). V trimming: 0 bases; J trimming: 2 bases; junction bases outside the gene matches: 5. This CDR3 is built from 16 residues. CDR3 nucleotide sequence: TGCAGTGCTAGAGATATGGCGGGAGGGCCCTACAATGAGCAGTTCTTC. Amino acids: CSARDMAGGPYNEQFF.

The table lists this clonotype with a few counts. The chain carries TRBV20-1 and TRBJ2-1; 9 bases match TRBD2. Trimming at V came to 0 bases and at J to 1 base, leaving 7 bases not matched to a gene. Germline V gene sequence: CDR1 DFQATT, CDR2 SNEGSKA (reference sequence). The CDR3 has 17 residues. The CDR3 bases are TGCAGTGCTAGAGATCCGGCGGGAGGGCCATCCTACAATGAGCAGTTCTTC. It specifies CSARDPAGGPSYNEQFF.

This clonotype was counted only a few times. The CDR3 sequence is CSATTSTEAFF. The CDR3 region has the DNA TGCAGTGCTACTACAAGCACTGAAGCTTTCTTT. V is TRBV20-1 and J is TRBJ1-1; D gene unclear. V was pared by 4 bases and J by 4 bases, with 7 bases between. The CDR3 length is 11 residues. From germline, CDR1 is DFQATT and CDR2 SNEGSKA (reference sequence).

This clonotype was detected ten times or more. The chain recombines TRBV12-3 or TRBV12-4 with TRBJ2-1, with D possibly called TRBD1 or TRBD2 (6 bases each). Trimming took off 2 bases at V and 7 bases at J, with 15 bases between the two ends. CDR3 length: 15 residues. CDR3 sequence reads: CASSLFGGANNEQFF. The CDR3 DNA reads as TGTGCCAGCAGTTTATTCGGGGGCGCGAATAATGAGCAGTTCTTC.

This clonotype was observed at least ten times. For the CDR3, the DNA is TGTGCCAGCGGACGACTAGAAACAGATACGCAGTATTTT. This gives the protein CASGRLETDTQYF. The chain uses TRBV3-1 and TRBJ2-3; maybe TRBD2 (6 bases). Deletions cut 8 bases from V and 3 bases from J, with 12 bases between. This CDR3 spans 13 amino acids. CDR1 is LGHDT and CDR2 is YNNKEL in the germline V gene (reference sequence).

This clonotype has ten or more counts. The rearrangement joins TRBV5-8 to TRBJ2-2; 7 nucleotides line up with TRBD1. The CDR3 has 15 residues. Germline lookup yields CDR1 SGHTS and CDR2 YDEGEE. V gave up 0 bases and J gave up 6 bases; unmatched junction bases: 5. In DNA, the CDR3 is TGTGCCAGCAGCTTGGGACAGGGATTTTCCGGGGAGCTGTTTTTT. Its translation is CASSLGQGFSGELFF. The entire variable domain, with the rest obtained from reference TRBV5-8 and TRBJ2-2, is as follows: EAGVTQSPTHLIKTRGQQATLRCSPISGHTSVYWYQQALGLGLQFLLWYDEGEERNRGNFPPRFSGRQFPNYSSELNVNALELEDSALYLCASSLGQGFSGELFFGEGSRLTVL.

The CDR3 DNA follows: TGTGCCAGCAGTGAAGGAGGTCAGGGGGCGCGGGGCTACACCTTC. The encoded protein is CASSEGGQGARGYTF. V and J are TRBV6-1 and TRBJ1-2; 8 nucleotides agree with TRBD1. CDR3 size: 15 residues. V shed 1 base, J shed 8 bases, and the junction held 9 bases outside the gene matches. Germline CDR1 is MNHNS and CDR2 is SASEGT.

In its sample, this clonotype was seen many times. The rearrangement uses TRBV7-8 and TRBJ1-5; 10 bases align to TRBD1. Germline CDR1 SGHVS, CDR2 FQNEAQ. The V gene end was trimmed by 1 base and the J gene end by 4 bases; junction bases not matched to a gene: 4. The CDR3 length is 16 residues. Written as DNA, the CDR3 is TGTGCCAGCAGCTTAGAAGGGACAGGGGCAAATCAGCCCCAGCATTTT. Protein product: CASSLEGTGANQPQHF.

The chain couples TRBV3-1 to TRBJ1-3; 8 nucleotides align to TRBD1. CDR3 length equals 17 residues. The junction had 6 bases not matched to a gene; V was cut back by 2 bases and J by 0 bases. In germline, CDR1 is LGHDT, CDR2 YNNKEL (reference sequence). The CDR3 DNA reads TGTGCCAGCAGCCAAAGGACAGGGACTACCTCTGGAAACACCATATATTTT. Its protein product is CASSQRTGTTSGNTIYF. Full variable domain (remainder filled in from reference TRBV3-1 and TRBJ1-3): DTAVSQTPKYLVTQMGNDKSIKCEQNLGHDTMYWYKQDSKKFLKIMFSYNNKELIINETVPNRFSPKSPDKAHLNLHINSLELGDSAVYFCASSQRTGTTSGNTIYFGEGSWLTVV.

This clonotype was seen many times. The CDR3 region is CSALQGATYEQYV. The DNA of the CDR3 is TGCAGTGCCCTACAGGGGGCCACCTACGAGCAGTACGTC. The chain joins TRBV20-1 to TRBJ2-7; 9 nucleotides align to TRBD1. Germline trimming cut 6 bases from V and 2 bases from J; bases unmatched to any gene: 5. This CDR3 is built from 13 residues. Germline CDR1 and CDR2: DFQATT and SNEGSKA (reference sequence).

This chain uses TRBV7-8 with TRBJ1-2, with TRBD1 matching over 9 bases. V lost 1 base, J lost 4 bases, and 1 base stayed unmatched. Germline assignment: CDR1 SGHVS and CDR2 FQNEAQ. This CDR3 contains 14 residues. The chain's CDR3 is CASSLGTGAYGYTF. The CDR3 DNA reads TGTGCCAGCAGCTTAGGGACAGGGGCCTATGGCTACACCTTC.

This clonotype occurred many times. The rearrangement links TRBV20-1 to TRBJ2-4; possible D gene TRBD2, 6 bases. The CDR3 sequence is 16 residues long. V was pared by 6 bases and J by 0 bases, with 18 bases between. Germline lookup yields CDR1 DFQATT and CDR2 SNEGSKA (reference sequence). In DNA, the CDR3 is TGCAGTGCCCCGCAATACGGCGGGACAGCCAAAAACATTCAGTACTTC. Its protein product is CSAPQYGGTAKNIQYF.

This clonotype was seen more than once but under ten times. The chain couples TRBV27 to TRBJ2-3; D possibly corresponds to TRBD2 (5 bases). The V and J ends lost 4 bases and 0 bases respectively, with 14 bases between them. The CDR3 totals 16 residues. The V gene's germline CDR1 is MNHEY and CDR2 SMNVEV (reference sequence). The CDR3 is CASSSGEGPSTDTQYF. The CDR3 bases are TGTGCCAGCAGTTCAGGAGAGGGTCCTAGCACAGATACGCAGTATTTT.

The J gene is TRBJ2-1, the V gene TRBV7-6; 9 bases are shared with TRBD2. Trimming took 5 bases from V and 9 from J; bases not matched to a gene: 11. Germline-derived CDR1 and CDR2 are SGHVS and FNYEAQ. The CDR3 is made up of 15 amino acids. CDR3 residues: CASSPVAGVGAEQFF. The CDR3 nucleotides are TGTGCCAGCAGCCCAGTAGCGGGAGTGGGCGCTGAGCAGTTCTTC.

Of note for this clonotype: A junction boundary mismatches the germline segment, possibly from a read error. The CDR3 nucleotides read TGTGCCACCAGCCCGGTTGATAGCGGCCCTATCCTCTCCTACAATGAGCAGTTCTTC. It translates to CATSPVDSGPILSYNEQFF. V usage is TRBV3-1 and J usage is TRBJ2-1; a possible D gene is TRBD2 (6 bases). The CDR3 has 19 residues. CDR1 is LGHDT and CDR2 is YNNKEL in the germline V gene (reference sequence).

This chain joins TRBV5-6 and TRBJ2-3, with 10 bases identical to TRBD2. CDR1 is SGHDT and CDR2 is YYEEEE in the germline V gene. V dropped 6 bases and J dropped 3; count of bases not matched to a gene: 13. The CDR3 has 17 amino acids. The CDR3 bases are TGTGCCAGCACTGGTCTAGCGGGAGCGTCAAGTACAGATACGCAGTATTTT. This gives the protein CASTGLAGASSTDTQYF.

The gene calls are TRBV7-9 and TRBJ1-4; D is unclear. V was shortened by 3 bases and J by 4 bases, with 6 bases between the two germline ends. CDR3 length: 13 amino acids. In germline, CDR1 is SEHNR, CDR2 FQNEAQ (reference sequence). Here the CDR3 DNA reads TGTGCCAGCAGCTTCGCGAATAATGAAAAACTGTTTTTT. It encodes CASSFANNEKLFF.

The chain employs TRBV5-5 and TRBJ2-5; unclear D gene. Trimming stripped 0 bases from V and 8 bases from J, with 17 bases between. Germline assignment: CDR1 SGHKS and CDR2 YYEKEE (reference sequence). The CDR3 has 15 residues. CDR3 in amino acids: CASSLVSGGEGTQYF. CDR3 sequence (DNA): TGTGCCAGCAGCTTGGTCTCCGGTGGGGAAGGAACCCAGTACTTC.

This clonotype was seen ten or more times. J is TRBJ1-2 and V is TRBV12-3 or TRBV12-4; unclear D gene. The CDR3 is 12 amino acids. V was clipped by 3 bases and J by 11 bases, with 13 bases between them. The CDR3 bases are TGTGCCAGCAGTTTTATCCCCGGTAGTTACACCTTC. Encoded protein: CASSFIPGSYTF.

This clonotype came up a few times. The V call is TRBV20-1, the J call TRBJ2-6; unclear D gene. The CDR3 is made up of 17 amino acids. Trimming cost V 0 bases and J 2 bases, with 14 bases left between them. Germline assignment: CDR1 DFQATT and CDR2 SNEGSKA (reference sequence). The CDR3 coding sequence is TGCAGTGCTAGAGATTTTAAGGGTAGTACTGGGGCCAACGTCCTGACTTTC. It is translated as CSARDFKGSTGANVLTF.

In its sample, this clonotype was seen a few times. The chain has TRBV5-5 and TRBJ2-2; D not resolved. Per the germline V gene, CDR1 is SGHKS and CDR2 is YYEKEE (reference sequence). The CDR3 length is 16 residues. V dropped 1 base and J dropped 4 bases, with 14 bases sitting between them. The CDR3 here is CASSLLTNSGTGELFF. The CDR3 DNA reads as TGTGCCAGCAGCTTGTTGACAAACTCTGGCACCGGGGAGCTGTTTTTT.

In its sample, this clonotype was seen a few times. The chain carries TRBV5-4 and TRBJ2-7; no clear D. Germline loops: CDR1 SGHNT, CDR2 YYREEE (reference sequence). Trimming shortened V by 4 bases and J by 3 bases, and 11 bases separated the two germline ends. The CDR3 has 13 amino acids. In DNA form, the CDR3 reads TGTGCCAGCAGCCCGGCTAGAGACTACGAGCAGTACTTC. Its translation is CASSPARDYEQYF.

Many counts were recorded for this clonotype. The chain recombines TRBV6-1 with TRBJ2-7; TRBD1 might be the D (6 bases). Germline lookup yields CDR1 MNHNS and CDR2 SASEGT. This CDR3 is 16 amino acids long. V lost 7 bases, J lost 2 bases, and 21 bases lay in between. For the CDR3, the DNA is TGTGCCAGCATGCGACAGGATCGAAGGGAAGCCTACGAGCAGTACGTC. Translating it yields CASMRQDRREAYEQYV.

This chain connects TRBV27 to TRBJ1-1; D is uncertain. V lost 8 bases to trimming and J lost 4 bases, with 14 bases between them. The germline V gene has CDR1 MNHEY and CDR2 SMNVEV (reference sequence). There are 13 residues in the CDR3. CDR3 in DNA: TGTGCCAGCGCTACCGCGTTCGTCACTGAAGCTTTCTTT. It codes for CASATAFVTEAFF.

The CDR3 DNA is TGCAGTGCTAGTAACGCAGATACGCAGTATTTT. Translating it yields CSASNADTQYF. The rearrangement joins TRBV20-1 to TRBJ2-3; no definite D call. The CDR3 sequence is 11 residues long. V shed 3 bases and J shed 4 bases, with 5 bases lying between them. Germline assignment: CDR1 DFQATT and CDR2 SNEGSKA (reference sequence).

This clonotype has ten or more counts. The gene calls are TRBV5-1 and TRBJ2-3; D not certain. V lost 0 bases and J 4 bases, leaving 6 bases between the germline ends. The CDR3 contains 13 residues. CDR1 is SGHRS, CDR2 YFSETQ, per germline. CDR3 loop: CASSLAFPDTQYF. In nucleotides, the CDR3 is TGCGCCAGCAGCTTGGCCTTTCCAGATACGCAGTATTTT.